This T cell receptor beta chain came from a study of cytomegalovirus exposure and HLA in healthy donors. Turning to the study itself: The approximately 100 million unique TCR beta sequences, from roughly 180 million T cells, were found by an earlier analysis. Study-wide findings and caveats: Overall, approximately 150 TCR beta chains were annotated as cytomegalovirus-associated.

About this clone itself: The antigen is undetermined.

This CDR3 contains 11 residues. Germline V CDR1 and CDR2: SGHDT, YYEEEE. Trimming cost V 5 bases and J 13 bases; bases outside gene matches: 8. The PCR ran on 60 Vbeta and 13 Jbeta primers. Data came from immunoSEQ multiplex PCR; TCRdb stores just in-frame clones and leaves some out. The sample holds more than 80,000 clones, roughly 79% seen once. The specimen was PBMCs. The TCR sequence derives from a woman aged 70-85 years in good health and CMV-seropositive. The rearrangement joins TRBV5-6 to TRBJ1-1, with 7 bases aligning to TRBD1. The CDR3 sequence is CASRAQGPIFF. CDR3 DNA: TGTGCCAGCAGGGCACAGGGGCCCATTTTCTTT.